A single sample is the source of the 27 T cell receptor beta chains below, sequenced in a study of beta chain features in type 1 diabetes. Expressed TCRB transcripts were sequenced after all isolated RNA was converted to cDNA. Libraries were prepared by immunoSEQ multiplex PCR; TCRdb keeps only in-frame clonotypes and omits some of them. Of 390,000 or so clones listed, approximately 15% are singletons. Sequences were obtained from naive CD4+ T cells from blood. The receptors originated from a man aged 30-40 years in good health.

The CDR3 spells CASSSGTLPTDTQYF. In DNA, the CDR3 is TGTGCCAGCAGCAGTGGTACACTACCCACAGATACGCAGTATTTT. V and J are TRBV7-3 and TRBJ2-3; D unclear. Trimming pared 5 bases from V and 2 bases from J, leaving 14 bases between. Per the germline V gene, CDR1 is SGHTA and CDR2 is FQGTGA. The CDR3 is made up of 15 amino acids.

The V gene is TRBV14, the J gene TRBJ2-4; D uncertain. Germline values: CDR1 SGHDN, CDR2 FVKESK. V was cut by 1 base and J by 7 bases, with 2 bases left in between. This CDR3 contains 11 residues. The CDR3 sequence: CASSQANIQYF. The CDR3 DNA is TGTGCCAGCAGCCAAGCCAACATTCAGTACTTC.

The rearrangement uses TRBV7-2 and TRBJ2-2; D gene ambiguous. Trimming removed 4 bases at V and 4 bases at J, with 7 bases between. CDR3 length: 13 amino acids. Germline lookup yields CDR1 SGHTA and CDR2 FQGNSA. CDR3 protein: CASSSRFTGELFF. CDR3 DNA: TGTGCCAGCAGCTCTCGATTCACCGGGGAGCTGTTTTTT.

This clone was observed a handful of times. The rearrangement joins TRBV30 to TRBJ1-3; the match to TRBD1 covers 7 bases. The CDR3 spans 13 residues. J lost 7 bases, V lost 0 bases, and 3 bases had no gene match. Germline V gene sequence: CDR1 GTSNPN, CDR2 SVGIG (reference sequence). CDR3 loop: CAWSVGRGNTIYF. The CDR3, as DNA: TGTGCCTGGAGTGTCGGCAGGGGGAACACCATATATTTT.

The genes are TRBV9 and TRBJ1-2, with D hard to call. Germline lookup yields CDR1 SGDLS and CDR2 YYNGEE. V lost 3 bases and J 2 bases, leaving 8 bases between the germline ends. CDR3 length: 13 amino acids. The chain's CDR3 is CASSAGPNYGYTF. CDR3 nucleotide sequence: TGTGCCAGCAGCGCAGGACCGAACTATGGCTACACCTTC.

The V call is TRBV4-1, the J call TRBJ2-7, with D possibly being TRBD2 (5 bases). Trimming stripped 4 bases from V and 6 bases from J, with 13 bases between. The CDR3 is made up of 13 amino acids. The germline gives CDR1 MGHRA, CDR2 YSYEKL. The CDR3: CASSRQLDVEQYV. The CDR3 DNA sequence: TGCGCCAGCAGCCGCCAACTAGACGTCGAGCAGTACGTC.

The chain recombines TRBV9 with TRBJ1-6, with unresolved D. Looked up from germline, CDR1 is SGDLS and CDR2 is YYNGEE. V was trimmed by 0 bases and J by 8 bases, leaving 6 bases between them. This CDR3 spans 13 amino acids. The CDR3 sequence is CASSVVSDSPLHF. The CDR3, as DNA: TGTGCCAGCAGCGTAGTATCGGATTCACCCCTCCACTTT.

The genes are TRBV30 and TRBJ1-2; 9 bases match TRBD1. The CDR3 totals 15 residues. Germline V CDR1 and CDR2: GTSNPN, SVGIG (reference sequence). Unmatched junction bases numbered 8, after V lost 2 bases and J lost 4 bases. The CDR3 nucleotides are TGTGCCTGGAGTCCGAGGTGGGACAGGGTCTATGGCTACACCTTC. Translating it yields CAWSPRWDRVYGYTF.

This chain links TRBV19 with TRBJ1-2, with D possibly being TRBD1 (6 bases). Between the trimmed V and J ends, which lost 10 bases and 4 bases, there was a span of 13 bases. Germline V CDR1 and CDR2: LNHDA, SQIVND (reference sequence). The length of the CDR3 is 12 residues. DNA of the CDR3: TGTGCCACTTCCAGGGGCAGCTATGGCTACACCTTC. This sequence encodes CATSRGSYGYTF.

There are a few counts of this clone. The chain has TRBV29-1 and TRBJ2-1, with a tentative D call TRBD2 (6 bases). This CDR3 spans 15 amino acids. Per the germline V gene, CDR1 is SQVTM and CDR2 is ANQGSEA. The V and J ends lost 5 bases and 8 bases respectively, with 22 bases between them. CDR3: CSVSSGGLPNDEQFF. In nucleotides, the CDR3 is TGCAGCGTTAGTTCCGGGGGTTTACCCAATGATGAGCAGTTCTTC.

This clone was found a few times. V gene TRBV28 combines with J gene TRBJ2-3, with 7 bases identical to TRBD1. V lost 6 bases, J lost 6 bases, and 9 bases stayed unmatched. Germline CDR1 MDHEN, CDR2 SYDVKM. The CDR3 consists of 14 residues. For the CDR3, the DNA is TGTGCCAGCAGAGGATTACAGGGGCAGGATACGCAGTATTTT. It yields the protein CASRGLQGQDTQYF.

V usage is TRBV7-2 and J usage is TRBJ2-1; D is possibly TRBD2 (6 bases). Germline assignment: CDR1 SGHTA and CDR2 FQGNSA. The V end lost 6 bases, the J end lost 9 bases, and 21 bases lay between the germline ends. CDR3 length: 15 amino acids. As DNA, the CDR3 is TGTGCCAGCAGGCTGTCCGGCGGGGTTCGTCGTGAGCAGTTCTTC. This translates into CASRLSGGVRREQFF.

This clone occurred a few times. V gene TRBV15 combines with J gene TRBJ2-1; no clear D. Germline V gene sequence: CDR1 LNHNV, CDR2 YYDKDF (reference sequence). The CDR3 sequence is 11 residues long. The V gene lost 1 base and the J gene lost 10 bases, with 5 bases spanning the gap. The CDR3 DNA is TGTGCCACCAGCAGAGGAGTAGAGCAGTTCTTC. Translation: CATSRGVEQFF.

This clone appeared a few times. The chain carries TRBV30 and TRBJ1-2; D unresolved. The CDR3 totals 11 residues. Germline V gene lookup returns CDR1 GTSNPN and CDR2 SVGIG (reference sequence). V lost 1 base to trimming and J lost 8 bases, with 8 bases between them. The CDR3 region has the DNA TGTGCCTGGAGTGGGGCGGGCGGCTACACCTTC. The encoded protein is CAWSGAGGYTF.

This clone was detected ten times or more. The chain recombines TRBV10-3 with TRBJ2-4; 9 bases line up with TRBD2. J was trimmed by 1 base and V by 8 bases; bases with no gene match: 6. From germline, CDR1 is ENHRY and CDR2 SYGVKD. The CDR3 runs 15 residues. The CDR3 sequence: CAIAGGVEAKNIQYF. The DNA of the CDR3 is TGTGCCATCGCGGGAGGGGTTGAGGCCAAAAACATTCAGTACTTC.

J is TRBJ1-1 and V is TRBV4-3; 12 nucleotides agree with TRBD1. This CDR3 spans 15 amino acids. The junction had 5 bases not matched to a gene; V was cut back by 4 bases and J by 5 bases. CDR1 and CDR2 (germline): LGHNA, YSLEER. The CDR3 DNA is TGCGCCAGCAGCCGGGACAGGGGGCGCTCGACTGAAGCTTTCTTT. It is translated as CASSRDRGRSTEAFF.

Here the CDR3 reads CASSPSGGARTDTQYF. In DNA, the CDR3 is TGTGCCAGCAGCCCAAGCGGGGGGGCGAGGACAGATACGCAGTATTTT. V usage is TRBV7-2 and J usage is TRBJ2-3, with TRBD2 identical over 10 bases. Germline CDR1 and CDR2: SGHTA and FQGNSA. The CDR3 loop spans 16 amino acids. The junction had 8 bases not matched to a gene; V was cut back by 5 bases and J by 3 bases.

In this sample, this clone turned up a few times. The DNA for the CDR3 is TGCGCCAGCAGCCAGCCCGGGACGGGAGAATACGAGCAGTACGTC. It yields the protein CASSQPGTGEYEQYV. The V gene is TRBV4-1, the J gene TRBJ2-7, with a tentative D call TRBD2 (6 bases). The germline V and J ends were trimmed by 3 bases and 4 bases, with 16 bases remaining between them. CDR3 length: 15 amino acids. CDR1 is MGHRA and CDR2 is YSYEKL in the germline V gene.

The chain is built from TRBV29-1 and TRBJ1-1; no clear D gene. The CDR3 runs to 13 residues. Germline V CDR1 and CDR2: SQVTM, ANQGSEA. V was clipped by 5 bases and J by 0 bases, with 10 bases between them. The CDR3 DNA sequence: TGCAGCGTTAAAGGCAGGCTGAACACTGAAGCTTTCTTT. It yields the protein CSVKGRLNTEAFF.

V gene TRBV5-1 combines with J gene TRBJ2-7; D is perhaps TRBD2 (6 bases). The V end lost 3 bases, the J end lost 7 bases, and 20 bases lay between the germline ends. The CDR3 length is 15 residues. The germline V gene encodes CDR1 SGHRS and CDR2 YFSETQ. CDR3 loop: CASSYWQRVQGEQYF. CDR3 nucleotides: TGCGCCAGCAGCTATTGGCAGCGGGTCCAAGGGGAGCAGTACTTC. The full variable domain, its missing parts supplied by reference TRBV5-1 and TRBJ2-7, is KAGVTQTPRYLIKTRGQQVTLSCSPISGHRSVSWYQQTPGQGLQFLFEYFSETQRNKGNFPGRFSGRQFSNSRSEMNVSTLELGDSALYLCASSYWQRVQGEQYFGPGTRLTVT.

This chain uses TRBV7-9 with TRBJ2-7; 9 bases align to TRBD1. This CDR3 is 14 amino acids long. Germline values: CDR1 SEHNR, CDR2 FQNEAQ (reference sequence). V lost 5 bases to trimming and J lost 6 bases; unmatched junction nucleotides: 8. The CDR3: CASSPGDRVPEQYV. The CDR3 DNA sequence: TGTGCCAGCAGCCCGGGGGACAGGGTCCCCGAGCAGTACGTC.

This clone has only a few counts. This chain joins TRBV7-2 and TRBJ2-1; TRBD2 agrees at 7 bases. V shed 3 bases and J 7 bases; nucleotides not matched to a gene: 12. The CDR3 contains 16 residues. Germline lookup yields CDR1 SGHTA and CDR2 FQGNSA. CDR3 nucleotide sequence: TGTGCCAGCAGCTTTAGTTGGGGGGGAAAGGCAAATGAGCAGTTCTTC. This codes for CASSFSWGGKANEQFF.

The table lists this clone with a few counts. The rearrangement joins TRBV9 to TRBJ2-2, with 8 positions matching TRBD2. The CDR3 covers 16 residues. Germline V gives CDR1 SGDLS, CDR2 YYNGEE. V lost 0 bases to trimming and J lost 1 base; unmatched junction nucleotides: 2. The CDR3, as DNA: TGTGCCAGCAGCGTAGACCTAGCGGGGAACACCGGGGAGCTGTTTTTT. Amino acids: CASSVDLAGNTGELFF.

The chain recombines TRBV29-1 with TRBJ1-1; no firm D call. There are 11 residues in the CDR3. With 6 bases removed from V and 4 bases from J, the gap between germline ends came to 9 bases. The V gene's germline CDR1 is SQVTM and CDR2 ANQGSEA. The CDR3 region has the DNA TGCAGCGTAGGCATGGGCACTGAAGCTTTCTTT. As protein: CSVGMGTEAFF.

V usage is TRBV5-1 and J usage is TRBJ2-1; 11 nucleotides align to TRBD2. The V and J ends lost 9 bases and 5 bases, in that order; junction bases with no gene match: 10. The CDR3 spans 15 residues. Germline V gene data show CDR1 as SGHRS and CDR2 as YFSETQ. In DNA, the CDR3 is TGCGCCAACCTAGCGGGAGGCCTCGTCGACAATGAGCAGTTCTTC. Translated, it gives CANLAGGLVDNEQFF.

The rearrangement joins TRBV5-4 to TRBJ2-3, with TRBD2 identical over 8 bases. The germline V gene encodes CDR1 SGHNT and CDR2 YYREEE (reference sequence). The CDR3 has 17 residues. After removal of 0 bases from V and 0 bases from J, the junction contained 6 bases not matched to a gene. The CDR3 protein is CASSLVGIAGSTDTQYF. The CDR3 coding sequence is TGTGCCAGCAGCTTGGTCGGTATAGCGGGGAGCACAGATACGCAGTATTTT. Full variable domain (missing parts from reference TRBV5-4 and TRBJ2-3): ETGVTQSPTHLIKTRGQQVTLRCSSQSGHNTVSWYQQALGQGPQFIFQYYREEENGRGNFPPRFSGLQFPNYSSELNVNALELDDSALYLCASSLVGIAGSTDTQYFGPGTRLTVL.

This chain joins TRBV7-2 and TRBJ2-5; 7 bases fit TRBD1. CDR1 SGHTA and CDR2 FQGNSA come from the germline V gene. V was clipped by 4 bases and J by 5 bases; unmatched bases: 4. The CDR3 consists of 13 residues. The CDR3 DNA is TGTGCCAGCAGCTCAGGGGGATTCGAGACCCAGTACTTC. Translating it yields CASSSGGFETQYF.